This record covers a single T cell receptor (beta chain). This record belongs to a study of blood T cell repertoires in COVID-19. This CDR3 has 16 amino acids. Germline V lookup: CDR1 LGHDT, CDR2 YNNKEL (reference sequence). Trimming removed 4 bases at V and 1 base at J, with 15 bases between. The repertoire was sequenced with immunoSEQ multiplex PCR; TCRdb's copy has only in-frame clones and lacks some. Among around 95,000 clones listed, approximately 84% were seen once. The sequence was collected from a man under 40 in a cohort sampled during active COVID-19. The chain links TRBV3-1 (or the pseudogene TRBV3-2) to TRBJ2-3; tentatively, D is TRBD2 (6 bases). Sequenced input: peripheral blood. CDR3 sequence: CASSRDSLRGTDTQYF. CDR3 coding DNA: TGTGCCAGCAGCCGGGACTCACTGCGTGGCACAGATACGCAGTATTTT.